These 29 T cell receptor beta chains were all obtained from the same sample, sequenced in a study of blood T cell repertoires in COVID-19. Clones were read by immunoSEQ multiplex PCR, and TCRdb kept only the in-frame ones, dropping some. The sample contains approximately 320,000 clones, about 82% of which appear only once. The sequenced sample consisted of peripheral blood. The receptors derive from a human donor in a cohort sampled during active COVID-19.

In this sample, this clone turned up a few times. The gene calls are TRBV7-2 and TRBJ2-2; possible D gene TRBD2, 6 bases. This CDR3 comprises 15 residues. Per germline, CDR1 SGHTA and CDR2 FQGNSA. The V and J ends lost 7 bases and 4 bases respectively, with 16 bases between them. CDR3 protein: CASNRGGAATGELFF. The CDR3 DNA follows: TGTGCCAGCAATCGGGGCGGGGCAGCCACCGGGGAGCTGTTTTTT.

The V gene is TRBV6-6, the J gene TRBJ1-6, with D perhaps TRBD1 (5 bases). The ends were cut back, 2 bases at V and 9 bases at J, with 14 bases in the middle. Per the germline V gene, CDR1 is MNHNY and CDR2 is SVGAGI (reference sequence). This CDR3 comprises 15 residues. CDR3 amino acids: CASSYGGREASPLHF. DNA of the CDR3: TGTGCCAGCAGTTACGGAGGCAGGGAGGCTTCACCCCTCCACTTT.

Only one count was recorded for this clone. The chain uses TRBV7-2 and TRBJ2-6; D not certain. The length of the CDR3 is 15 residues. Looked up from germline, CDR1 is SGHTA and CDR2 is FQGNSA. The V gene lost 1 base and the J gene lost 2 bases, with 6 bases spanning the gap. CDR3 nucleotide sequence: TGTGCCAGCAGCTTAGTAGCAACTGGGGCCAACGTCCTGACTTTC. Protein: CASSLVATGANVLTF.

The CDR3 DNA sequence: TGTGCCAGCAGTTACGGCGAGGGGGCCAGGGAGCAGTACTTC. Amino acids: CASSYGEGAREQYF. The chain recombines TRBV6-5 with TRBJ2-7; TRBD1 matches 7 bases. Trimming at V came to 2 bases and at J to 7 bases, leaving 8 bases not matched to a gene. Germline V lookup: CDR1 MNHEY, CDR2 SVGAGI. The CDR3 has 14 amino acids.

The CDR3 protein is CASSQEASGRNTDTQYF. CDR3 coding DNA: TGCGCCAGCAGCCAAGAGGCTAGCGGGAGAAACACAGATACGCAGTATTTT. The V gene is TRBV4-1, the J gene TRBJ2-3, with TRBD2 matching over 10 bases. From germline, CDR1 is MGHRA and CDR2 YSYEKL. J lost 2 bases, V lost 0 bases, and 5 bases had no gene match. CDR3 length: 17 amino acids.

The gene calls are TRBV19 and TRBJ2-1; D may be TRBD2 (6 bases). CDR3 length: 14 amino acids. Trimming took 9 bases from V and 4 from J, leaving 16 bases between them. Germline V gene lookup returns CDR1 LNHDA and CDR2 SQIVND (reference sequence). CDR3 amino acids: CASRDFAKYNEQFF. The CDR3 coding sequence is TGTGCCAGCAGGGACTTTGCTAAATACAATGAGCAGTTCTTC.

This clone was counted between two and nine times. V gene TRBV6-5 combines with J gene TRBJ2-7; 9 bases line up with TRBD1. The V segment lost 8 bases and the J segment 5 bases; nucleotides outside the gene matches: 13. The CDR3 has 15 amino acids. The germline V gene has CDR1 MNHEY and CDR2 SVGAGI. The CDR3 reads CASLGPGQGNHEQYF. CDR3 DNA sequence: TGTGCCAGCCTAGGCCCGGGACAGGGTAACCACGAGCAGTACTTC.

The chain joins TRBV6-5 to TRBJ1-1; tentatively, D is TRBD1 (5 bases). Deletions cut 4 bases from V and 11 bases from J, with 17 bases between. CDR1 is MNHEY and CDR2 is SVGAGI in the germline V gene. This CDR3 has 13 amino acids. The CDR3 DNA reads TGTGCCAGCAGTTCCGAGGGGACTTTGGGGGCTTTCTTT. This sequence encodes CASSSEGTLGAFF.

The genes are TRBV5-1 and TRBJ1-1; 7 nucleotides line up with TRBD1. The CDR3 loop spans 14 amino acids. Germline V gene sequence: CDR1 SGHRS, CDR2 YFSETQ. J lost 1 base, V lost 3 bases, and 3 bases had no gene match. The CDR3, as DNA: TGCGCCAGCAGCTCTTACAGGGGGAACACTGAAGCTTTCTTT. Amino acid sequence: CASSSYRGNTEAFF. Looking up the rest from reference TRBV5-1 and TRBJ1-1 gives the full variable domain: KAGVTQTPRYLIKTRGQQVTLSCSPISGHRSVSWYQQTPGQGLQFLFEYFSETQRNKGNFPGRFSGRQFSNSRSEMNVSTLELGDSALYLCASSSYRGNTEAFFGQGTRLTVV.

The rearrangement uses TRBV7-9 and TRBJ2-1; D call uncertain. The CDR3 is 13 residues long. The V gene lost 5 bases and the J gene lost 4 bases, with 9 bases spanning the gap. The germline V gene has CDR1 SEHNR and CDR2 FQNEAQ (reference sequence). As DNA, the CDR3 is TGTGCCAGCAGCCCAAGCGAGTACAATGAGCAGTTCTTC. The encoded protein is CASSPSEYNEQFF.

The V call is TRBV6-1, the J call TRBJ1-2; D is possibly TRBD1 (5 bases). CDR3 size: 14 residues. V lost 1 base and J 5 bases, leaving 11 bases between the germline ends. Germline V gives CDR1 MNHNS, CDR2 SASEGT. The CDR3 region is CASSEGGRDYGYTF. The CDR3 bases are TGTGCCAGCAGTGAAGGAGGCAGGGATTATGGCTACACCTTC.

The chain is built from TRBV6-6 and TRBJ1-2, with D perhaps matching TRBD1 (5 bases). The CDR3 totals 13 residues. Germline V lookup: CDR1 MNHNY, CDR2 SVGAGI (reference sequence). V was clipped by 7 bases and J by 3 bases, with 12 bases between them. CDR3 residues: CASTQTEDYGYTF. CDR3 sequence (DNA): TGTGCCAGCACCCAGACAGAAGACTATGGCTACACCTTC.

The rearrangement uses TRBV7-9 and TRBJ2-4; 8 bases map to TRBD2. Germline V gives CDR1 SEHNR, CDR2 FQNEAQ (reference sequence). This CDR3 is 14 amino acids long. Trimming removed 6 bases from V and 9 bases from J; junction bases left unmatched: 10. CDR3 DNA sequence: TGTGCCAGCAGGCCCTGGACTAGCCAAAGCATTCAGTACTTC. Translation gives CASRPWTSQSIQYF. Using reference TRBV7-9 and TRBJ2-4 for the parts outside the CDR3, the full variable domain is DTGVSQNPRHKITKRGQNVTFRCDPISEHNRLYWYRQTLGQGPEFLTYFQNEAQLEKSRLLSDRFSAERPKGSFSTLEIQRTEQGDSAMYLCASRPWTSQSIQYFGAGTRLSVL.

This clone occurred once. The CDR3 loop is CASSTREGYEQYF. CDR3 DNA: TGTGCCAGCAGTACCAGGGAGGGCTACGAGCAGTACTTC. The chain carries TRBV6-5 and TRBJ2-7; 7 bases are shared with TRBD2. Germline-derived CDR1 and CDR2 are MNHEY and SVGAGI. The CDR3 spans 13 residues. The V segment lost 5 bases and the J segment 3 bases; nucleotides outside the gene matches: 4.

This clone was counted between two and nine times. This rearrangement joins TRBV7-2 to TRBJ2-1, with 7 bases aligning to TRBD2. Germline CDR1 is SGHTA and CDR2 is FQGNSA. CDR3 size: 12 residues. The ends lost 6 bases at V and 7 bases at J; junction bases unmatched: 3. The CDR3, as DNA: TGTGCCAGCAGACATAGCGGGAATGAGCAGTTCTTC. Protein: CASRHSGNEQFF.

The V and J genes are TRBV5-6 and TRBJ2-7; 8 bases match TRBD1. The V gene's germline CDR1 is SGHDT and CDR2 YYEEEE. The CDR3 has 16 residues. V was pared by 0 bases and J by 6 bases, with 11 bases of the junction left unmatched. The CDR3 loop is CASSLEVWTGPLEQYF. In nucleotides, the CDR3 is TGTGCCAGCAGCTTGGAGGTCTGGACAGGGCCCCTCGAGCAGTACTTC.

V is TRBV19 and J is TRBJ1-2; TRBD1 matches 7 bases. The V gene end was trimmed by 4 bases and the J gene end by 6 bases; junction bases not matched to a gene: 11. The V gene's germline CDR1 is LNHDA and CDR2 SQIVND (reference sequence). The CDR3 loop spans 15 amino acids. CDR3 DNA sequence: TGTGCCAGTAGTACTGTGGTAGGGGGCGCGGATGGCTACACCTTC. It translates to CASSTVVGGADGYTF.

The CDR3 reads CASSGRSGVVTEAFF. In nucleotides, the CDR3 is TGCGCCAGCAGCGGAAGGTCAGGGGTCGTCACTGAAGCTTTCTTT. This sequence joins TRBV5-1 and TRBJ1-1; D might be TRBD1 (6 bases). CDR1 is SGHRS and CDR2 is YFSETQ in the germline V gene. This CDR3 is built from 15 residues. V lost 4 bases to trimming and J lost 4 bases, with 17 bases between them.

J is TRBJ1-5 and V is TRBV5-4; 7 bases are shared with TRBD1. The junction had 9 bases not matched to a gene; V was cut back by 2 bases and J by 4 bases. Germline assignment: CDR1 SGHNT and CDR2 YYREEE (reference sequence). The CDR3 sequence is 16 residues long. CDR3 amino acids: CASSLMETGQNQPQHF. The CDR3 DNA reads TGTGCCAGCAGCTTAATGGAGACAGGGCAAAATCAGCCCCAGCATTTT. The whole variable domain, remainder taken from reference TRBV5-4 and TRBJ1-5, is ETGVTQSPTHLIKTRGQQVTLRCSSQSGHNTVSWYQQALGQGPQFIFQYYREEENGRGNFPPRFSGLQFPNYSSELNVNALELDDSALYLCASSLMETGQNQPQHFGDGTRLSIL.

This chain uses TRBV7-3 with TRBJ2-2; perhaps TRBD1 as D (6 bases). This CDR3 spans 15 amino acids. V lost 4 bases, J lost 5 bases, and 14 bases lay in between. Germline CDR1 is SGHTA and CDR2 is FQGTGA. CDR3 bases: TGTGCCAGCAGCTCACGAGGGACAACGACCGGGGAGCTGTTTTTT. Protein sequence: CASSSRGTTTGELFF.

The chain links TRBV7-8 to TRBJ1-2; TRBD1 matches at 10 bases. Germline V gene data show CDR1 as SGHVS and CDR2 as FQNEAQ. The V gene end was trimmed by 5 bases and the J gene end by 6 bases; junction bases not matched to a gene: 6. The CDR3 length is 14 residues. The CDR3 DNA sequence: TGTGCCAGCAGCATGGGACAGGGGATTCATGGCTACACCTTC. It yields the protein CASSMGQGIHGYTF.

This chain connects TRBV24-1 to TRBJ2-3; TRBD1 is a possible D gene (7 bases). The CDR3 contains 15 residues. V was pared by 9 bases and J by 5 bases, with 20 bases between. CDR1 is KGHDR and CDR2 is SFDVKD in the germline V gene. The CDR3 region has the DNA TGTGCCACCGTGGATGGCAGGGGGGCGGGAGATACGCAGTATTTT. It yields the protein CATVDGRGAGDTQYF.

The rearrangement joins TRBV7-2 to TRBJ2-3; possibly TRBD2 for D (7 bases). V lost 2 bases and J 6 bases, leaving 18 bases between the germline ends. The CDR3 is 16 residues long. Looked up from germline, CDR1 is SGHTA and CDR2 is FQGNSA. The CDR3 protein is CASSLRGGRNLDTQYF. CDR3 nucleotide sequence: TGTGCCAGCAGCTTAAGGGGGGGACGAAATTTGGATACGCAGTATTTT.

V and J are TRBV4-2 and TRBJ1-2; D unclear. V lost 0 bases and J lost 1, with 9 bases in between. Germline-derived CDR1 and CDR2 are LGHNA and YNFKEQ. The CDR3 is 15 residues long. For the CDR3, the DNA is TGTGCCAGCAGCCAAGATGGGCAAAATAACTATGGCTACACCTTC. Its protein is CASSQDGQNNYGYTF.

The chain is built from TRBV6-5 and TRBJ2-4, with D perhaps matching TRBD2 (5 bases). The V end lost 0 bases, the J end lost 7 bases, and 13 bases lay between the germline ends. From germline, CDR1 is MNHEY and CDR2 SVGAGI. This CDR3 region has 15 residues. CDR3 nucleotides: TGTGCCAGCAGTTACTCGGCGGGTAGTGTGAACATTCAGTACTTC. It codes for CASSYSAGSVNIQYF.

This clone was observed many times. V and J are TRBV6-4 and TRBJ2-2; no clear D gene. This CDR3 has 14 residues. Germline V gene data show CDR1 as MRHNA and CDR2 as SNTAGT. Trimming pared 3 bases from V and 1 base from J, leaving 6 bases between. CDR3 loop: CASSEDWNTGELFF. The CDR3 DNA is TGTGCCAGCAGTGAAGACTGGAACACCGGGGAGCTGTTTTTT.

Points on this clone: A junction end diverges from the germline sequence, so it may reflect a read error. The CDR3 sequence: CASSRERNGNQPQHF. The DNA for the CDR3 is TGTGCTAGTAGTCGGGAAAGGAATGGCAATCAGCCCCAGCATTTT. The V call is TRBV19, the J call TRBJ1-5; D is unresolved. Germline CDR1 LNHDA, CDR2 SQIVND (reference sequence). The CDR3 runs 15 residues.

The chain links TRBV6-2 or TRBV6-3 to TRBJ2-4; 7 bases map to TRBD2. The CDR3 has 15 amino acids. From germline, CDR1 is MNHEY and CDR2 SVGEGT. V lost 6 bases and J lost 5; bases outside the gene matches: 10. CDR3 loop: CASSPVGGGQNIQYF. Written as DNA, the CDR3 is TGTGCCAGCAGCCCCGTCGGGGGAGGGCAAAACATTCAGTACTTC.

The chain links TRBV18 to TRBJ2-1; 10 positions match TRBD2. Per germline, CDR1 KGHSH and CDR2 LQKENI. Trimming took 1 base from V and 0 from J; bases not matched to a gene: 9. The CDR3 is 19 residues long. The CDR3 is CASSPRASGGLSSYNEQFF. The CDR3 region has the DNA TGTGCCAGCTCACCACGTGCTAGCGGGGGCCTGAGCTCCTACAATGAGCAGTTCTTC.